One and the same sample provided the 5 T cell receptor beta chains below, sequenced in a study of T-cell reconstitution after alpha-beta-depleted transplantation in children (dated by TCRdb to between 2015 and 2016). Explained via the paper, the treatment or condition label denotes: allogeneic hematopoietic cell transplantation with graft depleted of TCRalphabeta T cells and CD19 B cells. The library was built by means of PCR. The sequencer listed for this sample is Illumina HiSeq 2500. To normalize quantification of the TCRbeta repertoire, the TCR libraries were built with molecular barcoding that relied on unique molecular identifiers. TCRdb reanalyzed the raw reads on its own, using fastp at Q25 for trimming and MiXCR for clone calling, and kept in-frame beta chains. Merged by CDR3 protein, the rows form single entries marked with the most common genes and DNA. The sample table records 450,000 to 600,000 distinct CDR3 sequences; 13% of these occur just once. Approximately 2% of the sample rests with the top ten.

The sample was PBMCs, mostly from graft donor cells, taken 360 days after TCRalphabeta/CD19-depleted stem cell transplant. Source of these receptors: a male patient younger than 18 who had a stem cell transplant for acute myeloid leukemia, so the T cells may come from the graft donor.

This clonotype has more than one count but fewer than ten. CDR3 residues: CASSFGDGQFF. CDR3 nucleotide sequence: TGTGCCAGCAGCTTTGGAGATGGACAGTTCTTC. The rearrangement links TRBV7-3 to TRBJ2-1; D is unresolved. The V and J ends lost 3 bases and 13 bases respectively, with 10 bases between them. The germline V gene encodes CDR1 SGHTA and CDR2 FQGTGA. The CDR3 totals 11 residues.

The sample holds a few counts of this clonotype. The chain uses TRBV29-1 and TRBJ2-4; D gene unclear. Trimming took off 4 bases at V and 1 base at J, with 8 bases between the two ends. Germline CDR1 reads SQVTM; CDR2 reads ANQGSEA. The CDR3 consists of 13 residues. The CDR3 DNA sequence: TGCAGCGTTGCACAGTCGGCCAAAAACATTCAGTACTTC. Encoded protein: CSVAQSAKNIQYF. Filled out from reference TRBV29-1 and TRBJ2-4, the complete variable domain reads SAVISQKPSRDICQRGTSLTIQCQVDSQVTMMFWYRQQPGQSLTLIATANQGSEATYESGFVIDKFPISRPNLTFSTLTVSNMSPEDSSIYLCSVAQSAKNIQYFGAGTRLSVL.

The chain has TRBV12-3 or TRBV12-4 and TRBJ2-1; no firm D call. Trimming took 9 bases from V and 3 from J, leaving 12 bases between them. CDR3 size: 13 residues. CDR3 nucleotides: TGTGCCAGTCATCCAGTTAACTACAATGAGCAGTTCTTC. It is translated as CASHPVNYNEQFF.

The V gene is TRBV7-9, the J gene TRBJ2-7, with D perhaps matching TRBD2 (6 bases). The CDR3 has 14 amino acids. Germline V CDR1 and CDR2: SEHNR, FQNEAQ (reference sequence). Trimming took 1 base from V and 3 from J, leaving 10 bases between them. CDR3 protein: CASSLGGERYEQYF. The CDR3 DNA is TGTGCCAGCAGCTTAGGCGGGGAACGCTACGAGCAGTACTTC.

The genes are TRBV11-2 and TRBJ2-7, with D unclear. V lost 2 bases to trimming and J lost 6 bases, with 20 bases between them. Germline V lookup: CDR1 SGHAT, CDR2 FQNNGV. The CDR3 extends over 16 amino acids. CDR3 in DNA: TGTGCCAGCAGCTTAAGTTATGGACCCCGCGCCTCCGAGCAGTACTTC. Translated, it gives CASSLSYGPRASEQYF. The variable domain in full, completed from reference TRBV11-2 and TRBJ2-7, reads EAGVAQSPRYKIIEKRQSVAFWCNPISGHATLYWYQQILGQGPKLLIQFQNNGVVDDSQLPKDRFSAERLKGVDSTLKIQPAKLEDSAVYLCASSLSYGPRASEQYFGPGTRLTVT.